Listed below are T cell receptor beta chains from one sample, sequenced in a study of vaccination and CD4 T cells after COVID-19. Each CDR3 protein is one row after TCRdb ran MiXCR on the PCR reads. The sample has 4,200 or so distinct CDR3 sequences; around 68% are singletons. The antigens these receptors bind are not known. The specimen was CD4+ T cells from blood, cultured in vitro. Receptors were obtained from a human donor who had recovered from COVID-19. Both conserved end residues are part of each CDR3.

v_call | cdr3_aa
TRBV7-9 | CASSFVYDGTYEQYF
TRBV10-3 | CAISGGQNYEQYF
TRBV6-4 | CASNGSYNEQFF
TRBV7-6 | CASSPGQGASNSPLHF
TRBV20-1 | CSALTSPSTEAFF
TRBV28 | CASKGAAVTQYF
TRBV5-1 | CASSLDRGGNSPLHF
TRBV27 | CASRPLAGDQPQHF
TRBV6-2/TRBV6-3 | CASRSVGNTEAFF
TRBV10-3 | CATSATVTEAFF
TRBV12-5 | CASGLAGRVKNEQYF
TRBV6-2/TRBV6-3 | CASSQDRRIYGYTF
TRBV7-2 | CASSPGQGGYGYTF
TRBV15 | CATSRDIGQGGFGGQYF
TRBV10-3 | CAISTDGWVNTF
TRBV28 | CASSAAYGYTF
TRBV20-1 | CSASRDRGGTEAFF
TRBV7-2 | CASSLNGGQYNSPLHF
TRBV20-1 | CSARDPGRPSAVEGPF
TRBV20-1 | CSAQTGGGYGYTF
TRBV6-1 | CASRSQGAYYGYTF
TRBV27 | CASSPRALTEAFF
TRBV28 | CASAPRTQTNYGYTF
TRBV6-1 | CANSGGGLGYGYTF
TRBV6-4 | CASSDSSRNTEAFF
TRBV7-2 | CASSFSSMSGETQYF
TRBV11-1 | CASSLRTVNYGYTF
TRBV7-2 | CATQPERGNQPQHF
TRBV11-1 | CASSLVGVRTF